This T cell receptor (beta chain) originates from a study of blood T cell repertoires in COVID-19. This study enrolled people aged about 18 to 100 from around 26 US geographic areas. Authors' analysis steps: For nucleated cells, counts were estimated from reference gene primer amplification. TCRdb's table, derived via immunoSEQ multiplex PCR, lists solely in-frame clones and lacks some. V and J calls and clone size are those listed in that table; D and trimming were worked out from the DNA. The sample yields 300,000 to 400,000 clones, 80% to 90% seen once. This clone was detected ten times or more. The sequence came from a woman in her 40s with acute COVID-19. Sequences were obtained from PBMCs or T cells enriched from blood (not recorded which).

CDR3 loop: CASSPERSSNEKLFF. In DNA form, the CDR3 reads TGTGCCAGCTCACCAGAGCGCTCAAGTAATGAAAAACTGTTTTTT. The chain recombines TRBV18 with TRBJ1-4; D gene unclear. The CDR3 contains 15 residues. Germline V lookup: CDR1 KGHSH, CDR2 LQKENI. V was trimmed by 2 bases and J by 4 bases, leaving 11 bases between them.